This TCR beta chain was identified during a study of T-cell reconstitution after alpha-beta-depleted transplantation in children. Unique molecular identifiers were used to barcode this TCRbeta library. TCRdb ran MiXCR on the PCR reads and lists one entry per CDR3 protein. This sample has some 600,000 distinct CDR3 sequences; 16% occur once, and the top ten carry 0.9% to 1.2%. Germline CDR1 reads SGHAT; CDR2 reads FQNNGV. Between the trimmed V and J ends, which lost 5 bases and 0 bases, there was a span of 14 bases. This CDR3 is 16 amino acids long. The receptor was derived from a human donor who donated a stem cell graft to a child with acute myeloid leukemia. The source material was PBMCs from the stem cell graft donor, sampled from the stem cell graft. The chain has TRBV11-2 and TRBJ2-1; perhaps TRBD2 as D (7 bases). CDR3 residues: CASSEGGVSSYNEQFF. As DNA, the CDR3 is TGTGCCAGCAGCGAAGGGGGGGTTAGCTCCTACAATGAGCAGTTCTTC.